The T cell receptor beta chain described here comes from a study of T cell responses to AZD1222 COVID-19 vaccine. This CDR3 comprises 14 residues. Trimming took 2 bases from V and 8 from J; bases not matched to a gene: 6. In germline, CDR1 is LGHDT, CDR2 YNNKEL (reference sequence). Sequencing used immunoSEQ multiplex PCR; TCRdb keeps in-frame clones, though not all of them. The sample yields roughly 180,000 clones, around 90% seen once. The source was peripheral blood, collected on day 0 of AZD1222 vaccination. This clonotype originated in an adult in good health. This rearrangement joins TRBV3-1 (or the pseudogene TRBV3-2) to TRBJ2-1; 7 bases match TRBD2. Written as DNA, the CDR3 is TGTGCCAGCAGCCAAAGGCGGCGGGAGTATGAGCAGTTCTTC. As protein: CASSQRRREYEQFF.